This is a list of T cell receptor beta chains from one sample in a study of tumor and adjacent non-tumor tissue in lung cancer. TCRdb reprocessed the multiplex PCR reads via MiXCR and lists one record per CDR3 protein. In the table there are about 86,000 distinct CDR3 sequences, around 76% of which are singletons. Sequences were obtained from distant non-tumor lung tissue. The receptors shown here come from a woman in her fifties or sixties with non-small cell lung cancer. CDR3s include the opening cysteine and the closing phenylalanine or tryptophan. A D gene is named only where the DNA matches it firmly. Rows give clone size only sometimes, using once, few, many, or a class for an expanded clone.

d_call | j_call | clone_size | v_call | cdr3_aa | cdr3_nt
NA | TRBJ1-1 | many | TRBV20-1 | CSARDPTEAFF | TGCAGTGCTAGAGACCCGACAGAAGCTTTCTTT
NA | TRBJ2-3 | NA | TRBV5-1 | CASRRDGNNQPQYF | TGCGCCAGCAGAAGGGATGGAAACAATCAGCCCCAGTATTTT
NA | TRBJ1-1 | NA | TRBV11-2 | CANSLESGANTETFF | TGTGCCAACAGCTTAGAGTCGGGGGCGAACACTGAAACTTTCTTT
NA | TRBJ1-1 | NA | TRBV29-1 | CSFGGTPTALDAEAFF | TGCAGCTTTGGAGGGACCCCGACCGCTTTAGACGCCGAAGCTTTCTTT
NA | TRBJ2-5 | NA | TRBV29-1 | CSVQTGAGETQYF | TGTAGCGTTCAAACTGGGGCAGGAGAGACCCAGTACTTC
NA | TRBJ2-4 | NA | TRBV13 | CAGSLETGPLAKNIKYF | TGTGCCGGCAGCTTAGAAACAGGGCCGCTAGCCAAAAACATTAAGTACTTC
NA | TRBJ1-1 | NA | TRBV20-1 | CSAREEGVTEAFF | TGCAGTGCTAGAGAGGAGGGGGTGACTGAAGCTTTCTTT
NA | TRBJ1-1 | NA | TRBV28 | CAGSSPSSRDTEAFF | TGTGCCGGCAGTTCCCCTTCCAGCAGGGACACTGAAGCTTTCTTC
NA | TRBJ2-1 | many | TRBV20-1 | CSAPRDNSYNEQFF | TGCAGTGCTCCCCGGGACAACTCCTACAATGAGCAGTTCTTC
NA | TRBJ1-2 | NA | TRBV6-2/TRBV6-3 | CASSYNMAHIGYSF | TGTGCCAGCAGTTACAACATGGCTCACATAGGTTACTCCTTC
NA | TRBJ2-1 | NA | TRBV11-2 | CASSLESSGNHEHFF | TGTGCCAGCAGCTTAGAATCAAGTGGGAATCATGAGCACTTCTTC
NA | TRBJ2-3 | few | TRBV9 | CASSVASAPGTQYF | TGTGCCAGCAGCGTAGCCAGTGCCCCAGGTACGCAGTATTTT
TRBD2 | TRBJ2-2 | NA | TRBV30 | CAWANSGWRTGELFF | TGTGCCTGGGCCAATAGCGGGTGGCGGACCGGGGAGCTGTTTTTT
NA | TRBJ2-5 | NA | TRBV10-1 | CASSESGHGQTQYF | TGCGCCAGTAGTGAGTCCGGACATGGACAGACCCAGTACTTC
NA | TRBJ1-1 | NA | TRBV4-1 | CASSQGKGWGTEVFF | TGCGCCAGCAGCCAAGGGAAGGGGTGGGGCACTGAAGTTTTCTTT
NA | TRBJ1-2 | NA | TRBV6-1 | CVSRRASHGYTF | TGTGTTAGCAGGCGGGCAAGCCATGGCTACACCTTC
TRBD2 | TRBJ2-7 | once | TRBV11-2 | CARSLEVASGSYEQYF | TGTGCCCGCAGCTTAGAAGTGGCTAGCGGGAGCTACGAGCAGTACTTC
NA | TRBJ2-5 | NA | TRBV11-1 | CASSSTGRGQYF | TGTGCCAGCAGCTCGACGGGACGAGGCCAGTATTTC
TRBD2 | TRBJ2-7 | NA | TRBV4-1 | CASSHTSGASSYEQYF | TGCGCCAGCAGCCATACTAGCGGGGCGAGCTCCTATGAGCAGTACTTC
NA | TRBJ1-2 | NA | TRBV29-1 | CSVGEMKGYAF | TGCAGCGTTGGGGAGATGAAAGGCTACGCCTTC
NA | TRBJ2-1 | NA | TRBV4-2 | CASSQGGRGDYHEQFF | TGTGCCAGCAGCCAAGGGGGTAGAGGAGACTACCATGAGCAATTCTTC
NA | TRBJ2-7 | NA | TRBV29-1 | CSVGIWQVFNEQYF | TGCAGCGTCGGTATCTGGCAGGTGTTCAACGAGCAGTACTTC
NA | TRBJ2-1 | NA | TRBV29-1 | CSVELSGCSYDERFF | TGCAGCGTTGAACTGTCCGGGTGCTCCTACGATGAGCGGTTCTTC
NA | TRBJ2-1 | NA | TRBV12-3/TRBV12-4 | CASSPGTDEELF | TGTGCCAGCAGTCCTGGGACGGATGAGGAGTTATTC
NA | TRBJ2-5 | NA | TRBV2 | CASEQGTHYF | TGTGCCAGCGAGCAGGGGACCCACTACTTC
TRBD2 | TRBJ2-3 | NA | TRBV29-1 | CSVVLAGACTDTQYF | TGCAGCGTGGTGCTAGCGGGAGCATGCACAGATACGCAGTATTTT
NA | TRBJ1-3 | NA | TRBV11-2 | CASRLYSRTVDSGDTIYF | TGTGCCAGCAGGTTATACTCCCGGACTGTCGACTCTGGAGACACCATATATTTT
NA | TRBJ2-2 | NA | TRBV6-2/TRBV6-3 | CTSRAPPHTGELFF | TGCACCAGCAGGGCCCCACCCCACACCGGGGAGCTGTTTTTT
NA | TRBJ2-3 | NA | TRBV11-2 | CTSGPVGYPLTDTQYF | TGTACCAGCGGCCCGGTGGGTTACCCGCTTACAGATACGCAGTATTTT
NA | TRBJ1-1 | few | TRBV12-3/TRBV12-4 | CASSRELRGMNTEAFF | TGTGCTAGCAGTCGGGAACTTAGGGGCATGAACACTGAAGCTTTCTTT
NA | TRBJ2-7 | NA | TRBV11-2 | CASSEDNSYGQYF | TGTGCCAGCAGCGAAGATAACTCCTACGGGCAGTACTTC
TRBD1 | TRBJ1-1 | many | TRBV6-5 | CASRVDRGNTEAFF | TGTGCCAGCAGGGTTGACAGGGGGAACACTGAAGCTTTCTTT
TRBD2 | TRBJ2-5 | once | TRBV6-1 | CASCSGSEETQHF | TGTGCCAGCTGTAGCGGGAGCGAGGAGACCCAACACTTC
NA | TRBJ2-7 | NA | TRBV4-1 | CASSQPGTKSYEQYF | TGCGCCAGCAGCCAACCTGGGACGAAGTCCTATGAGCAGTACTTC
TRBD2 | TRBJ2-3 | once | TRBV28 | CASVGTSYYTDTQYF | TGTGCCAGCGTTGGGACTAGCTATTACACAGACACGCAGTATTTT
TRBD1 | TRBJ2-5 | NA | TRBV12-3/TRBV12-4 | CTSSGQGACETQYF | TGTACCAGCAGCGGACAGGGGGCCTGTGAGACCCAGTACTTC
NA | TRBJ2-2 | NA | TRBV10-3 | CAISDQQEGTEEMFF | TGTGCCATCAGTGATCAGCAGGAGGGCACCGAGGAGATGTTTTTT
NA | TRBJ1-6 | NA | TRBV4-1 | CASRQEPVASPLHF | TGTGCCAGCAGACAAGAGCCAGTGGCTTCACCCCTCCACTTT
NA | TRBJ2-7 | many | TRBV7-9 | CASSHTDRHSYEQYF | TGTGCCAGCAGTCATACTGACAGACACTCCTACGAGCAGTACTTC
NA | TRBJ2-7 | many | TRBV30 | CAWSVSLYEQYF | TGTGCCTGGAGTGTATCCCTCTACGAGCAGTACTTC
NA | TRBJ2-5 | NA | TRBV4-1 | CTNSQGGEIKYF | TGCACCAACAGCCAAGGAGGAGAGATCAAGTACTTC
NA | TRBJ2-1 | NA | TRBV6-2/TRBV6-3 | CASSLAPYDEQFF | TGTGCCAGCAGCTTAGCCCCCTACGATGAGCAGTTCTTC
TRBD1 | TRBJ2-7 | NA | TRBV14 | CASSHGTGMPYEQNF | TGTGCCAGCAGCCACGGGACAGGTATGCCCTACGAGCAGAACTTC
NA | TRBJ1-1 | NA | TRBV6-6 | CASTVSENIEAFF | TGTGCCAGCACCGTTTCCGAGAACATCGAAGCTTTCTTT
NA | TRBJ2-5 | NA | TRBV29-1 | CSVEDRERGLQEAQYF | TGCAGCGTTGAAGACAGGGAGAGGGGGTTACAAGAGGCCCAGTACTTC
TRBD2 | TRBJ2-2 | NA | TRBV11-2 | CASGLGGVAGTGELFF | TGTGCCAGCGGTTTAGGTGGGGTAGCGGGAACCGGGGAGTTGTTTTTT
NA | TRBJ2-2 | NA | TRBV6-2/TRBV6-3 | CPRRRLGHRLTGELFF | TGTCCCCGCAGACGCCTTGGACACAGGCTAACCGGGGAGCTGTTTTTT
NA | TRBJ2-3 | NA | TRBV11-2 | CASGLWGRLVTDTQYF | TGTGCCAGCGGCTTGTGGGGTCGGCTAGTGACAGATACGCAGTATTTT
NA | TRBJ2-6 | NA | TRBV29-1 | CRVEGGRGPGANVLTF | TGCAGAGTTGAGGGTGGCAGGGGTCCTGGGGCCAACGTCCTGACTTTC
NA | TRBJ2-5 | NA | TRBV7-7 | CASSSDSSQETQNF | TGTGCTAGCAGCTCCGACTCCTCGCAAGAGACCCAGAACTTC
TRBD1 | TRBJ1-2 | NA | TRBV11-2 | CASSPGQGSNYDYTF | TGTGCCAGCAGTCCGGGACAGGGCAGTAACTATGACTACACCTTC
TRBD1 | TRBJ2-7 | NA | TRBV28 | CASRCRGFFKQYF | TGTGCCAGCAGGTGCAGGGGGTTTTTCAAGCAGTACTTC
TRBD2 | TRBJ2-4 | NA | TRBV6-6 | CTSSSGPGLNIQYF | TGTACCAGCAGTAGCGGGCCCGGCCTAAACATTCAGTATTTC
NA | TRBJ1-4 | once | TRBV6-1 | CTCSSTVNEKLFF | TGTACCTGCTCGTCGACAGTTAATGAAAAACTGTTTTTT
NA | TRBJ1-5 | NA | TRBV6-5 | CASGPYRDQPQHF | TGTGCCAGCGGCCCCTACAGAGATCAGCCCCAGCATTTT
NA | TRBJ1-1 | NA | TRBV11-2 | CDSSLLMLGTEAFF | TGTGACAGCAGCTTGCTGATGCTGGGAACTGAAGCTTTTTTT